Each of the 28 T cell receptor beta chains below was sequenced from the same sample in a study of T cells expressing NK-cell markers. Reanalyzing the 5' RACE reads, TCRdb keeps one entry per CDR3 protein, without DNA. The sample has about 550,000 distinct CDR3 sequences. The sample was blood T cells: a sorted CD56 or NKG2C T cell subset, CD4+ or CD8+ T cells, or bulk PBMC T cells (not recorded which). Every receptor here comes from a man aged 18 to 30 in good health.

This chain connects TRBV24-1 to TRBJ2-1. CDR3 length: 14 residues. CDR1 is KGHDR and CDR2 is SFDVKD in the germline V gene. Here the CDR3 reads CATSDPKGLDEQFF.

The chain combines TRBV4-3 with TRBJ2-1. From germline, CDR1 is LGHNA and CDR2 YSLEER. This CDR3 has 13 residues. This chain's CDR3 is CASSRDRPYEQFF.

The chain has TRBV3-1 and TRBJ2-3; TCRdb gives TRBD2 as the D gene, but with no DNA this cannot be confirmed. In germline, CDR1 is LGHDT, CDR2 YNNKEL (reference sequence). This CDR3 spans 15 amino acids. CDR3 loop: CASSQTTGRADTQYF.

The gene calls are TRBV20-1 and TRBJ1-4; with no DNA, the TCRdb D assignment of TRBD1 cannot be verified. This CDR3 contains 11 residues. Germline V gene sequence: CDR1 DFQATT, CDR2 SNEGSKA (reference sequence). CDR3 sequence reads: CSATGGTLEFF.

This sequence joins TRBV5-5 and TRBJ2-4; the D call of TRBD1 rests on TCRdb alone, since no DNA is present to check it. This CDR3 is 14 amino acids long. Germline assignment: CDR1 SGHKS and CDR2 YYEKEE (reference sequence). This chain's CDR3 is CASSLTGGRNIQYF.

V gene TRBV6-1 combines with J gene TRBJ2-5; TCRdb outputs TRBD1, but without DNA this stays unchecked. Germline V gene sequence: CDR1 MNHNS, CDR2 SASEGT. The CDR3 is made up of 15 amino acids. The CDR3 spells CASSLLAPGQETQYF.

The genes are TRBV27 and TRBJ2-7. CDR1 MNHEY and CDR2 SMNVEV come from the germline V gene (reference sequence). This CDR3 has 13 amino acids. CDR3 protein: CASSSQGPYEQYF.

This chain connects TRBV24-1 to TRBJ2-1; TCRdb names TRBD2, which stays unverified in the absence of DNA. There are 14 residues in the CDR3. From germline, CDR1 is KGHDR and CDR2 SFDVKD. The CDR3 reads CAVGSRREYNEQFF.

This chain links TRBV28 with TRBJ1-1; TCRdb indicates TRBD1, and absent DNA this call remains unverified. CDR3 length equals 17 residues. Germline values: CDR1 MDHEN, CDR2 SYDVKM. CDR3 sequence: CASSFSYDAGGITEAFF. The whole variable domain, filled in from reference TRBV28 and TRBJ1-1, reads DVKVTQSSRYLVKRTGEKVFLECVQDMDHENMFWYRQDPGLGLRLIYFSYDVKMKEKGDIPEGYSVSREKKERFSLILESASTNQTSMYLCASSFSYDAGGITEAFFGQGTRLTVV.

The chain employs TRBV13 and TRBJ2-5; TCRdb lists TRBD1, though no DNA is available to test this call. CDR3 length: 12 residues. CDR1 and CDR2 from the germline V gene are PRHDT and FYEKMQ (reference sequence). This chain's CDR3 is CASTTGGETQYF.

The chain has TRBV7-2 and TRBJ1-6; TCRdb's D gene call, TRBD1, goes unchecked for lack of DNA. Per the germline V gene, CDR1 is SGHTA and CDR2 is FQGNSA. This CDR3 is 15 amino acids long. The CDR3 sequence: CASSLGRRGNSPLHF. Drawing the rest from reference TRBV7-2 and TRBJ1-6, the complete variable domain is GAGVSQSPSNKVTEKGKDVELRCDPISGHTALYWYRQSLGQGLEFLIYFQGNSAPDKSGLPSDRFSAERTGGSVSTLTIQRTQQEDSAVYLCASSLGRRGNSPLHFGNGTRLTVT.

This chain links TRBV5-1 with TRBJ2-3; the D call from TCRdb, TRBD1, cannot be confirmed without DNA. Per the germline V gene, CDR1 is SGHRS and CDR2 is YFSETQ. This CDR3 is built from 15 residues. This CDR3 reads CASRGHRQSTDTQYF. The full variable domain, rest sourced from reference TRBV5-1 and TRBJ2-3, is KAGVTQTPRYLIKTRGQQVTLSCSPISGHRSVSWYQQTPGQGLQFLFEYFSETQRNKGNFPGRFSGRQFSNSRSEMNVSTLELGDSALYLCASRGHRQSTDTQYFGPGTRLTVL.

The chain has TRBV24-1 and TRBJ2-2; the D gene TCRdb calls, TRBD2, cannot be checked with no DNA. From germline, CDR1 is KGHDR and CDR2 SFDVKD. The CDR3 is made up of 18 amino acids. The CDR3 here is CATSDTQGPTQNTGELFF.

This sequence joins TRBV5-6 and TRBJ2-1; TCRdb outputs TRBD2, but without DNA this stays unchecked. CDR1 is SGHDT, CDR2 YYEEEE, per germline. The CDR3 has 15 residues. The CDR3 loop is CASSLSGSPFNEQFF.

This chain connects TRBV29-1 to TRBJ2-3; lacking DNA, the TRBD2 call made by TCRdb goes unchecked. This CDR3 has 17 residues. CDR1 and CDR2 (germline): SQVTM, ANQGSEA. The CDR3 loop is CSVEDSRSGTRGSPQYF.

CDR3 region: CASRSVGESADTQYF. This rearrangement joins TRBV12-3 or TRBV12-4 to TRBJ2-3; the D call of TRBD2 rests on TCRdb alone, since no DNA is present to check it. CDR3 length equals 15 residues.

The chain uses TRBV9 and TRBJ2-7; TCRdb lists TRBD1, though no DNA is available to test this call. Germline V lookup: CDR1 SGDLS, CDR2 YYNGEE. The CDR3 is made up of 14 amino acids. CDR3 sequence reads: CASSWRDRGDEQYF.

The rearrangement links TRBV24-1 to TRBJ2-3; TCRdb lists TRBD2, though no DNA is available to test this call. The CDR3 consists of 15 residues. Looked up from germline, CDR1 is KGHDR and CDR2 is SFDVKD. The CDR3 spells CATSARSRSTDTQYF.

The rearrangement links TRBV5-1 to TRBJ1-6; TCRdb picks TRBD1, but there is no DNA to check that call. There are 14 residues in the CDR3. The germline CDR1 and CDR2 sequences are SGHRS and YFSETQ. The CDR3 sequence is CASSRTGTNSPLHF.

The rearrangement joins TRBV15 to TRBJ2-5; the D gene TCRdb calls, TRBD2, cannot be checked with no DNA. The CDR3 is 16 residues long. Germline CDR1 is LNHNV and CDR2 is YYDKDF (reference sequence). The chain's CDR3 is CATSRDSGRALETQYF.

This chain links TRBV20-1 with TRBJ2-5; checking the TCRdb D call of TRBD1 is not possible without DNA. Germline V CDR1 and CDR2: DFQATT, SNEGSKA (reference sequence). The CDR3 totals 13 residues. The CDR3 is CSPDAQGQETQYF.

The V call is TRBV7-6, the J call TRBJ2-2; TCRdb calls TRBD1, which cannot be checked without DNA. CDR3 size: 15 residues. Germline loops: CDR1 SGHVS, CDR2 FNYEAQ. CDR3: CASSLRTVYTGELFF.

The genes are TRBV7-8 and TRBJ2-5; checking the TCRdb D call of TRBD1 is not possible without DNA. CDR1 is SGHVS, CDR2 FQNEAQ, per germline. The CDR3 sequence is 16 residues long. The CDR3 spells CASSPVGTGYRETQYF.

The rearrangement joins TRBV25-1 to TRBJ1-2. The CDR3 length is 12 residues. Germline CDR1 is MGHDK and CDR2 is SYGVNS. CDR3 in amino acids: CASEETADGYTF.

The J gene is TRBJ2-1, the V gene TRBV7-3; with no DNA, the TCRdb D assignment of TRBD2 cannot be verified. Per germline, CDR1 SGHTA and CDR2 FQGTGA. This CDR3 is built from 17 residues. The CDR3 loop reads CASSSHSGTGSHNEQFF.

The rearrangement uses TRBV4-2 and TRBJ2-1; TCRdb outputs TRBD1, but without DNA this stays unchecked. Looked up from germline, CDR1 is LGHNA and CDR2 is YNFKEQ. The CDR3 runs 14 residues. CDR3 in amino acids: CASSHQPGGGEQFF.

V gene TRBV5-1 combines with J gene TRBJ1-2. CDR3 length: 12 residues. Germline loops: CDR1 SGHRS, CDR2 YFSETQ. The CDR3 reads CASSADDYGYTF. Drawing the rest from reference TRBV5-1 and TRBJ1-2, the complete variable domain is KAGVTQTPRYLIKTRGQQVTLSCSPISGHRSVSWYQQTPGQGLQFLFEYFSETQRNKGNFPGRFSGRQFSNSRSEMNVSTLELGDSALYLCASSADDYGYTFGSGTRLTVV.

The genes are TRBV7-2 and TRBJ2-5; TCRdb's D call of TRBD1 is untestable without DNA. Germline V gene sequence: CDR1 SGHTA, CDR2 FQGNSA. The CDR3 has 14 residues. The CDR3 reads CASSPQGAGETQYF.